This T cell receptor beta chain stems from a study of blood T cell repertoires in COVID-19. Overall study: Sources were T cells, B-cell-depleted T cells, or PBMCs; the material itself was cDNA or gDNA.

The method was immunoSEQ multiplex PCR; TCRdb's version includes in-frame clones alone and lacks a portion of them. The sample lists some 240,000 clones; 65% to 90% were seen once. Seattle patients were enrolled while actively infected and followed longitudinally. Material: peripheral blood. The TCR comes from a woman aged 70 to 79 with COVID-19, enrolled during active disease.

Written as DNA, the CDR3 is TGTGCCAGCAGTTCGACAGCCCCCTACGAGCAGTACTTC. Amino acid sequence: CASSSTAPYEQYF. V is TRBV6-2 or TRBV6-3 and J is TRBJ2-7; TRBD1 is a possible D gene (5 bases). The V end lost 4 bases, the J end lost 2 bases, and 9 bases lay between the germline ends. CDR1 and CDR2 from the germline V gene are MNHEY and SVGEGT. The CDR3 loop spans 13 amino acids.